This T cell receptor beta chain was obtained from a study of shared clonotypes between healthy human individuals. About the study: CD4 naive cells filled three plates per donor, CD4 memory three, CD8 naive two and CD8 memory one.

This clone was counted a single time. The target antigen is unknown. Sequencing used immunoSEQ multiplex PCR; TCRdb keeps in-frame clones, though not all of them. The sample holds about 1 million clones, 65% to 75% seen once. General observations from the study: Sequencing depth was a factor that was expected to affect clonotype sharing among donors. Non-shared clonotypes were found to have lower generation probabilities than the clonotypes that were shared by all four of the sorted-subset donors. In a handful of donors, about 5% of naive CD4 clonotypes appeared in common.

The CDR3 is made up of 17 amino acids. CDR1 is GTSNPN and CDR2 is SVGIG in the germline V gene (reference sequence). The ends lost 5 bases at V and 3 bases at J; junction bases unmatched: 11. Sequenced material: memory CD4+ T cells sorted from blood. This sample's subset: CD45RA-negative fraction. The receptor was isolated from a man between 18 and 29 years old in good health. The gene calls are TRBV30 and TRBJ2-3, with TRBD2 identical over 13 bases. The CDR3 DNA sequence: TGTGCCTGGGTCATAGGCAGGACTAGCGGGGGAACAGATACGCAGTATTTT. Translated, it gives CAWVIGRTSGGTDTQYF.